These T cell receptor beta chains were read from a single sample in a study of blood T cell repertoires in COVID-19. Measured with immunoSEQ multiplex PCR; TCRdb has only the in-frame clones, and not every one. The table has 180,000 or so clones, approximately 83% seen once. Sequencing was carried out using peripheral blood. These receptors were taken from a woman in her 40s with COVID-19, enrolled during active disease. CDR3s leave out the opening cysteine and the closing phenylalanine or tryptophan. The D gene is left open where the match is weak.

TRBV13	NA	TRBJ2-7	ASSPDRSYEQY
TRBV19	TRBD1	TRBJ2-2	ASSIRTGSTGELF
TRBV5-1	NA	TRBJ2-2	ASSFGGPNTGELF
TRBV27	TRBD1	TRBJ1-5	ASRRTGGGQPQH
TRBV19	TRBD1	TRBJ1-6	ASSTDRGDNSPLH
TRBV7-7	TRBD2	TRBJ2-5	ASSRTRATSGQETQY
TRBV6-5	NA	TRBJ2-7	ASTNLAGSYEQY
TRBV7-3	TRBD2	TRBJ2-2	ASSFQPRLAGITGELF
TRBV2	NA	TRBJ2-6	ASKGARHSGANVLT
TRBV11-2	NA	TRBJ1-2	ASSSSTGGYGYT